A single sample is the source of the 16 T cell receptor beta chains below, sequenced in a study of cytomegalovirus exposure and HLA in healthy donors. Amplification used 60 Vbeta primers and 13 Jbeta primers. Some clones are missing from TCRdb's copy, which holds only in-frame ones; the method was immunoSEQ multiplex PCR. The repertoire consists of fewer than 150,000 clones, with 55% to 80% occurring once and the leading ten covering 14%. Sequencing was performed on PBMCs. These receptors originate from a human donor in good health.

V is TRBV18 and J is TRBJ2-1; 13 bases line up with TRBD2. With 2 bases clipped from V and 9 bases from J, the junction kept 4 bases outside the gene matches. CDR3 length equals 15 residues. CDR1 is KGHSH, CDR2 LQKENI, per germline. The CDR3 DNA is TGTGCCAGCTCACCAGGACTAGCGGGAGTTGGTGAGCAGTTCTTC. Protein: CASSPGLAGVGEQFF.

The chain carries TRBV29-1 and TRBJ2-5; TRBD2 aligns across 11 bases. V lost 7 bases and J lost 7; bases outside the gene matches: 5. The CDR3 extends over 12 amino acids. Germline V CDR1 and CDR2: SQVTM, ANQGSEA. The DNA of the CDR3 is TGCAGCGAAAAGACTAGCGGGACGACCCAGTACTTC. Translated: CSEKTSGTTQYF.

V gene TRBV27 combines with J gene TRBJ2-1, with 10 positions matching TRBD1. CDR1 is MNHEY and CDR2 is SMNVEV in the germline V gene (reference sequence). Germline trimming cut 7 bases from V and 1 base from J; bases unmatched to any gene: 16. The CDR3 is made up of 19 amino acids. This CDR3 is CASTPGQGFSVRSYNEQFF. Written as DNA, the CDR3 is TGTGCCAGCACCCCGGGACAGGGGTTTTCGGTAAGGTCCTACAATGAGCAGTTCTTC.

The J gene is TRBJ1-6, the V gene TRBV6-4, with 10 bases that match TRBD1. CDR1 and CDR2 from the germline V gene are MRHNA and SNTAGT. This CDR3 is 14 amino acids long. V shed 7 bases and J 9 bases; nucleotides not matched to a gene: 6. CDR3 loop: CASKTGTGASPLHF. CDR3 bases: TGTGCCAGCAAGACCGGGACAGGGGCTTCACCCCTCCACTTT.

The chain links TRBV9 to TRBJ1-3; D unclear. CDR1 is SGDLS and CDR2 is YYNGEE in the germline V gene. The V and J ends lost 4 bases and 0 bases respectively, with 11 bases between them. The CDR3 covers 15 residues. CDR3 sequence (DNA): TGTGCCAGCAGCCCCCACAGAAACTCTGGAAACACCATATATTTT. Translated, it gives CASSPHRNSGNTIYF.

The chain has TRBV27 and TRBJ1-4; the D is unclear. Germline CDR1 is MNHEY and CDR2 is SMNVEV (reference sequence). This CDR3 has 13 amino acids. The V and J ends lost 3 bases and 8 bases respectively, with 10 bases between them. The DNA of the CDR3 is TGTGCCAGCAGTTTTGGCGGAGGGGAAAAACTGTTTTTT. This gives the protein CASSFGGGEKLFF.

The chain couples TRBV4-1 to TRBJ2-7; TRBD1 matches 9 bases. This CDR3 spans 16 amino acids. Germline assignment: CDR1 MGHRA and CDR2 YSYEKL. The V and J ends lost 1 base and 7 bases, in that order; junction bases with no gene match: 11. The CDR3 spells CASSQVGQGPLGEQYF. In DNA, the CDR3 is TGCGCCAGCAGCCAAGTTGGACAGGGGCCCCTGGGGGAGCAGTACTTC.

The V call is TRBV9, the J call TRBJ2-1; 8 bases fit TRBD2. CDR3 length equals 15 residues. V trimming: 5 bases; J trimming: 2 bases; junction bases outside the gene matches: 6. The germline CDR1 and CDR2 sequences are SGDLS and YYNGEE. The CDR3 DNA is TGTGCCAGCAGTAGCGGGATGGCCGCCTACAATGAGCAGTTCTTC. Its translation is CASSSGMAAYNEQFF.

Here the CDR3 reads CAITRGQDGNTIYF. The CDR3 DNA follows: TGTGCCATCACCAGAGGACAGGACGGAAACACCATATATTTT. V gene TRBV10-3 combines with J gene TRBJ1-3; TRBD1 matches at 7 bases. Germline CDR1 ENHRY, CDR2 SYGVKD. With 7 bases clipped from V and 4 bases from J, the junction kept 7 bases outside the gene matches. The CDR3 consists of 14 residues.

The V gene is TRBV4-2, the J gene TRBJ2-1; 10 nucleotides align to TRBD2. V was clipped by 0 bases and J by 2 bases; unmatched bases: 4. The germline V gene has CDR1 LGHNA and CDR2 YNFKEQ. CDR3 size: 17 residues. This CDR3 reads CASSQDVSGGAYNEQFF. The DNA of the CDR3 is TGTGCCAGCAGCCAAGATGTCAGCGGGGGGGCCTACAATGAGCAGTTCTTC.

This chain joins TRBV7-6 and TRBJ2-1; 10 bases agree with TRBD2. This CDR3 has 17 residues. The V segment lost 4 bases and the J segment 0 bases; nucleotides outside the gene matches: 6. Germline CDR1 is SGHVS and CDR2 is FNYEAQ. DNA for the CDR3: TGTGCCAGCAGCTACGGACTAGCGGAATACTCCTACAATGAGCAGTTCTTC. Protein product: CASSYGLAEYSYNEQFF.

The chain recombines TRBV7-8 with TRBJ1-2; perhaps TRBD1 as D (5 bases). From germline, CDR1 is SGHVS and CDR2 FQNEAQ. Trimming left V 0 bases short and J 3 bases short, with 11 bases between. CDR3 length: 15 residues. CDR3 sequence: CASSLARGVDYGYTF. In DNA, the CDR3 is TGTGCCAGCAGCTTAGCGCGGGGGGTGGACTATGGCTACACCTTC.

This chain links TRBV29-1 with TRBJ2-7; 9 bases fit TRBD1. V lost 0 bases to trimming and J lost 3 bases; unmatched junction nucleotides: 6. The length of the CDR3 is 15 residues. Germline V gives CDR1 SQVTM, CDR2 ANQGSEA. The DNA for the CDR3 is TGCAGCGTTGAAGACCTGACAGGGGGTAGCTACGAGCAGTACTTC. Its translation is CSVEDLTGGSYEQYF.

V is TRBV7-6 and J is TRBJ1-4, with D possibly matching TRBD1 (5 bases). CDR1 and CDR2 from the germline V gene are SGHVS and FNYEAQ. Between the trimmed V and J ends, which lost 10 bases and 4 bases, there was a span of 7 bases. The CDR3 is 11 amino acids. The DNA of the CDR3 is TGTGCCACCGGGGGTAATGAAAAACTGTTTTTT. This sequence encodes CATGGNEKLFF.

The rearrangement joins TRBV28 to TRBJ2-5, with D maybe TRBD1 (6 bases). Germline-derived CDR1 and CDR2 are MDHEN and SYDVKM. This CDR3 spans 15 amino acids. Trimming shortened V by 7 bases and J by 5 bases, and 20 bases separated the two germline ends. The CDR3 DNA reads as TGTGCCAGCACCCTCTTTCAGGGGCCGGGGGAGACCCAGTACTTC. This gives the protein CASTLFQGPGETQYF.

The rearrangement uses TRBV5-4 and TRBJ2-3; TRBD1 is a possible D gene (6 bases). Germline CDR1 and CDR2: SGHNT and YYREEE (reference sequence). This CDR3 region has 18 residues. V was shortened by 0 bases and J by 2 bases, with 19 bases between the two germline ends. CDR3 nucleotide sequence: TGTGCCAGCAGCTTGGTCGCCTGGGGGCCAACGTTCACAGATACGCAGTATTTT. Translating gives CASSLVAWGPTFTDTQYF.